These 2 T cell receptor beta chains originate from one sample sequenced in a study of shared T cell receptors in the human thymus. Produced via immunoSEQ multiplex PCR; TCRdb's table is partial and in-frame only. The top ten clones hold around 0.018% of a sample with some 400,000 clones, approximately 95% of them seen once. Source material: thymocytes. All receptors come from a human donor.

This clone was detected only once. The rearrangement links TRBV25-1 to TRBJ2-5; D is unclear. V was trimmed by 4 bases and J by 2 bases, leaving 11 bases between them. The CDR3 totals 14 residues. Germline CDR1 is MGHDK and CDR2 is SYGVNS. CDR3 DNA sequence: TGTGCCAGCAGTGCCACCGGCGATCAAGAGACCCAGTACTTC. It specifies CASSATGDQETQYF.

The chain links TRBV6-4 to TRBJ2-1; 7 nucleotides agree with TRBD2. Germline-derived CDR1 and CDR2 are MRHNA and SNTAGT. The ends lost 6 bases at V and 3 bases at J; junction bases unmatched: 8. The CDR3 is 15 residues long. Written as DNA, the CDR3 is TGTGCCAGCAGGGGGCTAGCGGATTTCTACAATGAGCAGTTCTTC. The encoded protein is CASRGLADFYNEQFF.